The 21 T cell receptor beta chains in this list originate from one sample, sequenced in a study of neurological immune-mediated disorders. TCRdb re-called the 5' RACE reads through MiXCR, storing one row per CDR3 protein. This sample has under 80,000 distinct CDR3 sequences, with less than 4% found just once. The material sequenced was PBMCs. Receptor source: a man aged 25 to 45 with multiple sclerosis.

This clonotype was seen at least ten times. The V gene is TRBV5-1, the J gene TRBJ2-7, with 15 positions matching TRBD2. The CDR3 contains 17 residues. Germline assignment: CDR1 SGHRS and CDR2 YFSETQ. The V gene end was trimmed by 3 bases and the J gene end by 2 bases; junction bases not matched to a gene: 6. The CDR3 loop is CASSYGRTSGGAYEQYF. As DNA, the CDR3 is TGCGCCAGCAGCTACGGGAGGACTAGCGGGGGGGCCTACGAGCAGTACTTC.

This clonotype appeared many times. J is TRBJ2-1 and V is TRBV10-3; D is perhaps TRBD2 (6 bases). With 3 bases removed from V and 7 bases from J, the gap between germline ends came to 16 bases. Germline V CDR1 and CDR2: ENHRY, SYGVKD. The CDR3 extends over 15 amino acids. The CDR3 sequence: CAISDKGGVGNEQFF. The DNA for the CDR3 is TGTGCCATCAGTGATAAAGGCGGGGTGGGGAATGAGCAGTTCTTC.

This clonotype is labeled as medium-sized. The rearrangement links TRBV7-2 to TRBJ1-2; possible D gene TRBD1, 5 bases. V gave up 5 bases and J gave up 8 bases, with 12 bases separating them. The germline V gene has CDR1 SGHTA and CDR2 FQGNSA. This CDR3 spans 12 amino acids. The DNA for the CDR3 is TGTGCCAGCAGCGACGACAGCTCCGGCTACACCTTC. Translating it yields CASSDDSSGYTF.

This clonotype was counted many times. This chain joins TRBV6-5 and TRBJ2-3; D gene uncertain. V lost 6 bases to trimming and J lost 7 bases, with 11 bases between them. The CDR3 extends over 12 amino acids. Germline V gene sequence: CDR1 MNHEY, CDR2 SVGAGI. CDR3 residues: CASSPPGNTQYF. CDR3 DNA sequence: TGTGCCAGCAGCCCCCCCGGAAATACGCAGTATTTT.

This clonotype was counted ten times or more. The V call is TRBV5-5, the J call TRBJ2-5; TRBD2 matches 8 bases. CDR3 length: 16 residues. Per the germline V gene, CDR1 is SGHKS and CDR2 is YYEKEE (reference sequence). After removal of 4 bases from V and 4 bases from J, the junction contained 12 bases not matched to a gene. CDR3 nucleotide sequence: TGTGCCAGCAGCGACTGGACTAGCTACTTGGCAGAGACCCAGTACTTC. Translation: CASSDWTSYLAETQYF.

This clonotype was observed a handful of times. V usage is TRBV10-1 and J usage is TRBJ1-1; 7 bases are a match to TRBD1. The V segment lost 6 bases and the J segment 6 bases; nucleotides outside the gene matches: 13. Per the germline V gene, CDR1 is WNHNN and CDR2 is SYGVQD (reference sequence). This CDR3 spans 15 amino acids. The CDR3 region has the DNA TGCGCCAGCAGAAGATCGACAGGGCCCGGCGCTGAAGCTTTCTTT. Protein: CASRRSTGPGAEAFF.

CDR3 sequence (DNA): TGTGCCAGCAGCCCCTGGGGGCCCGAGCAGTACTTC. Amino acid sequence: CASSPWGPEQYF. The chain couples TRBV7-9 to TRBJ2-7; the D gene is possibly TRBD1 (6 bases). This CDR3 is 12 amino acids long. V lost 5 bases, J lost 6 bases, and 11 bases lay in between. Germline V gene lookup returns CDR1 SEHNR and CDR2 FQNEAQ (reference sequence).

This clonotype was detected many times. This rearrangement joins TRBV12-3 or TRBV12-4 to TRBJ1-2; 7 bases line up with TRBD1. After removal of 3 bases from V and 8 bases from J, the junction contained 6 bases not matched to a gene. This CDR3 spans 13 amino acids. Here the CDR3 DNA reads TGTGCCAGCAGTTTTGAGGGGGCATTGGGCTACACCTTC. Translation gives CASSFEGALGYTF.

This clonotype was detected many times. The chain joins TRBV7-2 to TRBJ1-2, with D unresolved. In germline, CDR1 is SGHTA, CDR2 FQGNSA. The CDR3 extends over 15 amino acids. Deletions cut 10 bases from V and 3 bases from J, with 21 bases between. This CDR3 is CAISNFQTAHYGYTF. CDR3 DNA sequence: TGTGCCATTTCAAATTTTCAGACGGCTCACTATGGCTACACCTTC.

This clonotype was found many times. V usage is TRBV20-1 and J usage is TRBJ2-7; perhaps TRBD2 as D (6 bases). V lost 4 bases and J lost 3, with 16 bases in between. Germline values: CDR1 DFQATT, CDR2 SNEGSKA (reference sequence). The CDR3 consists of 14 residues. Here the CDR3 reads CSANRVPGVYEQYF. CDR3 DNA: TGCAGTGCTAACCGGGTTCCGGGGGTCTACGAGCAGTACTTC.

As for this clonotype: A single base separates this from a much larger clone, so it may be a read error. This chain joins TRBV7-2 and TRBJ2-3; 8 bases are shared with TRBD2. The CDR3 spans 15 residues. CDR1 and CDR2 (germline): SGHTA, FQGNSA. V lost 5 bases, J lost 7 bases, and 11 bases stayed unmatched. The DNA for the CDR3 is TGTGCCAGCAGCCCGACTACCGGGGGGGCAAATACGCAGTATTTT. Amino acid sequence: CASSPTTGGANTQYF.

The sample holds many counts of this clonotype. This chain connects TRBV14 to TRBJ2-7; perhaps TRBD1 as D (5 bases). This CDR3 has 13 amino acids. CDR1 and CDR2 (germline): SGHDN, FVKESK. Deletions cut 1 base from V and 6 bases from J, with 10 bases between. Written as DNA, the CDR3 is TGTGCCAGCAGCCAAGGACAGCTCGGCGAGCAGTACTTC. As protein: CASSQGQLGEQYF.

This clonotype was seen repeatedly, ten times or more. The chain couples TRBV6-5 to TRBJ2-5; 7 bases are shared with TRBD1. The germline CDR1 and CDR2 sequences are MNHEY and SVGAGI. The V segment lost 6 bases and the J segment 5 bases; nucleotides outside the gene matches: 9. The length of the CDR3 is 14 residues. This CDR3 reads CASSPEGGEETQYF. The CDR3 nucleotides are TGTGCCAGCAGCCCCGAAGGGGGCGAGGAGACCCAGTACTTC.

The rearrangement uses TRBV5-1 and TRBJ2-7; TRBD1 matches at 7 bases. J was trimmed by 4 bases and V by 6 bases; bases with no gene match: 10. The CDR3 totals 14 residues. Germline-derived CDR1 and CDR2 are SGHRS and YFSETQ. CDR3 sequence: CASKAGTDYYEQYF. Written as DNA, the CDR3 is TGCGCCAGCAAAGCCGGGACAGACTATTACGAGCAGTACTTC.

This clonotype was counted at least ten times. The rearrangement links TRBV29-1 to TRBJ2-5; TRBD1 agrees at 7 bases. Trimming removed 5 bases from V and 13 bases from J; junction bases left unmatched: 7. The length of the CDR3 is 10 residues. The germline gives CDR1 SQVTM, CDR2 ANQGSEA. In DNA, the CDR3 is TGCAGCGTTTATCGGGACAGAGCGTACTTC. Its translation: CSVYRDRAYF.

As concerns this clonotype: This could be a read error, since a much larger clone is one nucleotide away. J is TRBJ2-1 and V is TRBV20-1, with unresolved D. This CDR3 has 12 amino acids. Deletions cut 0 bases from V and 6 bases from J, with 6 bases between. In germline, CDR1 is DFQATT, CDR2 SNEGSKA (reference sequence). The CDR3, as DNA: TGCAGTGCTAGAGATATACCCAATGAGCAGTTCTTC. Translated, it gives CSARDIPNEQFF.

The sample holds many counts of this clonotype. The CDR3 DNA sequence: TGCAGTGCTCGGAAAGCGGGGGGGCCTGGTGAGCAGTACTTC. Its translation: CSARKAGGPGEQYF. The chain is built from TRBV20-1 and TRBJ2-7, with 10 bases lining up with TRBD2. This CDR3 contains 14 residues. J gave up 7 bases and V 5 bases, and 11 bases lay outside the gene matches. Germline CDR1 reads DFQATT; CDR2 reads SNEGSKA (reference sequence).

The chain uses TRBV6-1 and TRBJ2-7; TRBD1 aligns across 8 bases. The CDR3 runs to 15 residues. The ends lost 4 bases at V and 3 bases at J; junction bases unmatched: 8. Per germline, CDR1 MNHNS and CDR2 SASEGT. DNA of the CDR3: TGTGCCAGCAGTGTCACGACAGGGGCCAACTACGAGCAGTACTTC. Protein product: CASSVTTGANYEQYF.

This clonotype has at least ten counts. The chain combines TRBV29-1 with TRBJ2-1; 12 nucleotides match TRBD1. This CDR3 comprises 15 residues. Germline V gene sequence: CDR1 SQVTM, CDR2 ANQGSEA. V lost 6 bases and J lost 2; bases outside the gene matches: 5. CDR3: CSVLGQGATYNEQFF. CDR3 coding DNA: TGCAGCGTGCTGGGACAGGGGGCTACCTACAATGAGCAGTTCTTC.

On this clonotype itself: The germline gene is not matched at one end of the junction; a read error may be the cause. This rearrangement joins TRBV4-3 to TRBJ1-5; the D is unclear. CDR3 length equals 13 residues. The germline CDR1 and CDR2 sequences are LGHNA and YSLEER. The CDR3 DNA reads TGCGCCAGCAGCCAAGCGAGGGATCAGCCCCAGAATTTT. It codes for CASSQARDQPQNF.

This clonotype turned up a few times. The junction does not match germline at one end; this may be a read error. The chain combines TRBV4-1 with TRBJ1-6; TRBD1 is a possible D gene (5 bases). From germline, CDR1 is MGHRA and CDR2 YSYEKL. This CDR3 is built from 14 residues. CDR3 bases: TGCGCCAGCAGCCCCGGGACGGTAGATTCACCCCTCAACTTT. As protein: CASSPGTVDSPLNF.